This paragraph reports one T cell receptor beta chain. This clone was counted once. What antigen it recognizes has not been identified. No per-base quality is available; no much larger clone lies one base away. At diagnosis, peripheral blood, uninvolved tumor-adjacent lung and tumor were collected and were preserved as a mix of fresh-frozen and FFPE material. Blood samples were analyzed as peripheral blood mononuclear cells for TCR repertoire profiling. The immunoSEQ Assay was used to sequence TCR beta CDR3 regions from DNA. On the study's bioinformatics: T cell density was computed as TCR beta template counts normalized to usable DNA estimated by amplifying housekeeping genes. Richness was estimated using the preseqR package, with extrapolation to 400,000 templates for PBMC samples and to 120,000 templates for tissue samples. Clonality was taken to be one minus Pielou's evenness. Tissue-enriched TCRs were identified through differential abundance testing performed on productive amino-acid clonotypes, with a minimum total count of 5 and an alpha of 0.1. The Jaccard Index and the Morisita Overlap Index were used to quantify repertoire overlap between compartments. GLIPH grouped TCR beta CDR3s together with public tetramer-defined viral CDR3s, and a viral motif had to include at least three viral sequences and show V-gene enrichment. The clones in this table, taken by TCRdb from immuneACCESS, are in-frame only. Not every clone is retained; where verified, under half of the shortfall comes from an unresolved V gene, and the cause of the rest is unknown. V, J and clone size were drawn from that table, and D and trimming were deduced from the DNA. Recorded for this sample are around 5,100 clones; 84% of them occurred a single time. Almost 60% of the sample rests with the top ten.

The germline V gene specifies WSHSY as CDR1 and SAAADI as CDR2. From V the trimming removes 4 bases and from J it removes 11 bases, while the gene matches leave 14 bases of the junction unaccounted for. Spanning cysteine to phenylalanine, the CDR3 consists of 15 amino acids. Only the CDR3 region is kept as DNA, spanning 45 bases read in frame from base 1. This entry comes from a study of T cells in localized non-small cell lung cancer (dated by TCRdb to the early 2020s). As for the study more broadly: Comparing tumors with uninvolved tumor-adjacent lungs, the study looked at the T cell repertoires of hundreds of patients with early-stage NSCLC. All 250 or so NSCLC patients in the cohort were treatment-naive and had localized lung tumors that were resected. The mean age of the NSCLC patients was approximately 71 years, with 120 to 150 men and nearly 110 women. Study-level results and caveats: Longer overall survival was associated with higher T cell density in blood, whereas shorter survival was associated with higher clonality in adjacent lung. Because the study design was exploratory, TCR variables were selected using unadjusted p-values without false-discovery rate correction. A median of approximately 55 of the top 100 tumor clones were detected in paired uninvolved adjacent lung, and 28 of these tumor clones were also found among the top 100 clones of the paired uninvolved adjacent lung. Uninvolved tumor-adjacent lung showed the highest T cell clonality, higher than tumor, which suggests more focused antigenic responses in the adjacent lung. Because multi-region tumor sequencing was not performed, intratumor heterogeneity could not be ruled out.

The sequences come from peripheral blood mononuclear cells, collected before any cancer treatment. The TCR comes from an older female donor with stage II lung adenocarcinoma. The chain couples TRBV10-2 to TRBJ1-2; 9 junctional bases match TRBD1. The base sequence is TGCGCCAGCAGTGGTATCGCGGGACAGGGTCTAGATTACACCTTC. Its product reads: CASSGIAGQGLDYTF.